This T cell receptor beta chain originates from a study of shared clonotypes between healthy human individuals. Terminally differentiated effector memory CD45RA+ cells were left out of the naive CD8 fraction, which was CD45RO-negative and positively selected for CCR7. CDR3 size: 18 residues. Trimming at V came to 3 bases and at J to 4 bases, leaving 12 bases not matched to a gene. CDR1 is SGDLS and CDR2 is YYNGEE in the germline V gene. Worth noting for this clone: No antigen is known for it.

Generated by immunoSEQ multiplex PCR, the TCRdb table keeps only in-frame clones and is missing some. The sample comprises 750,000 to 1,000,000 clones, over 90% of which are singletons, and around 24% rests with the top ten. Notes on the study in general: A handful of donors showed sharing of roughly 5% of naive CD4 clonotypes.

The chain carries TRBV9 and TRBJ2-5; 13 positions agree with TRBD2. The sequence was collected from a man aged 25 to 40 in good health. The specimen was naive CD8+ T cells sorted from blood. Here the CDR3 reads CASSATSGRAFVGETQYF. CDR3 nucleotide sequence: TGTGCCAGCAGCGCCACTAGCGGGAGGGCCTTTGTGGGAGAGACCCAGTACTTC.